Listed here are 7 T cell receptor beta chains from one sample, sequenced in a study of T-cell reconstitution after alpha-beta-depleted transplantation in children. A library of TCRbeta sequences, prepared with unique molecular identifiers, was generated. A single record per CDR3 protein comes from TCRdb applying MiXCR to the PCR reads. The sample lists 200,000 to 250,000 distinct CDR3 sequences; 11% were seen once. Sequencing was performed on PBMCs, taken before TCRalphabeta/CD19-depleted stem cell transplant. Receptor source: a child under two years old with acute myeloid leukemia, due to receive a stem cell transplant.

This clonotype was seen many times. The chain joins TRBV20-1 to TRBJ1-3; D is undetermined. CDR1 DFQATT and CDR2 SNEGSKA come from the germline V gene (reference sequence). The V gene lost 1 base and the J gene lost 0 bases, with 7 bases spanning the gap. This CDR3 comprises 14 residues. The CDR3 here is CSARGDNSGNTIYF. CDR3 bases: TGCAGTGCTAGAGGAGATAACTCTGGAAACACCATATATTTT.

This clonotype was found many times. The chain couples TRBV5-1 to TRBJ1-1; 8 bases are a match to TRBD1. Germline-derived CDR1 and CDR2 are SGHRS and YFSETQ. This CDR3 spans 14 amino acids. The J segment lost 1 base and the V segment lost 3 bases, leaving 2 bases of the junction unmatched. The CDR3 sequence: CASSYRGANTEAFF. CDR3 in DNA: TGCGCCAGCAGCTACAGGGGGGCGAACACTGAAGCTTTCTTT.

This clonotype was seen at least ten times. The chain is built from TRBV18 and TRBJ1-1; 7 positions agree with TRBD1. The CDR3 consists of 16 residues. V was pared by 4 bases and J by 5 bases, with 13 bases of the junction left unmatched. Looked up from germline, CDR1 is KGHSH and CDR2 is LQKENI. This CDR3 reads CASSLRDRFFETEAFF. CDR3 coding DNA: TGTGCCAGCTCACTAAGGGACAGATTCTTTGAAACTGAAGCTTTCTTT.

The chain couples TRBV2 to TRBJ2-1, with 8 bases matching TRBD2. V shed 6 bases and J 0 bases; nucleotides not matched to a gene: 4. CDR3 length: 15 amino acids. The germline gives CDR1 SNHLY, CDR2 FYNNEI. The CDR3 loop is CASRRTSYSYNEQFF. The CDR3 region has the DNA TGTGCCAGCAGACGGACTAGCTACTCCTACAATGAGCAGTTCTTC. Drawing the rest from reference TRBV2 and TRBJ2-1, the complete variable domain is EPEVTQTPSHQVTQMGQEVILRCVPISNHLYFYWYRQILGQKVEFLVSFYNNEISEKSEIFDDQFSVERPDGSNFTLKIRSTKLEDSAMYFCASRRTSYSYNEQFFGPGTRLTVL.

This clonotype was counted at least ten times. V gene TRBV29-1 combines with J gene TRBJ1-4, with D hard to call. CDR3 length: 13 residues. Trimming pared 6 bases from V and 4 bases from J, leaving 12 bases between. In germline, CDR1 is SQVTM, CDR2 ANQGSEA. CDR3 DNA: TGCAGCGTCTCCCGGAGTGGTAATGAAAAACTGTTTTTT. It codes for CSVSRSGNEKLFF.

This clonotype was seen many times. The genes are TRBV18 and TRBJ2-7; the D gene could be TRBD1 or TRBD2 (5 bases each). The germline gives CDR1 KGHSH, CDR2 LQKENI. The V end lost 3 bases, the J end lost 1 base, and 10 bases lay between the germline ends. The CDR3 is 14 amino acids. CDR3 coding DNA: TGTGCCAGCTCACCTAGGGACGCATCCTACGAGCAGTACTTC. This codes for CASSPRDASYEQYF.

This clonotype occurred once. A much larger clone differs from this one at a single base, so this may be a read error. The CDR3 DNA follows: TGTGCCATATACTCTAGAAACACCATATATTTT. Translation: CAIYSRNTIYF. V is TRBV7-6 and J is TRBJ1-3, with unresolved D. Per germline, CDR1 SGHVS and CDR2 FNYEAQ. The CDR3 covers 11 residues. Full variable domain (remainder filled in from reference TRBV7-6 and TRBJ1-3): GAGVSQSPRYKVTKRGQDVALRCDPISGHVSLYWYRQALGQGPEFLTYFNYEAQQDKSGLPNDRFSAERPEGSISTLTIQRTEQRDSAMYRCAIYSRNTIYFGEGSWLTVV.